Included here is one TCR beta chain sequence, with context. Its antigen remains unidentified. Template switching added a universal primer site; cDNA carried unique molecular identifiers. Each CDR3 protein is one row after TCRdb ran MiXCR on the 5' RACE reads. The repertoire includes a few hundred thousand distinct CDR3 sequences, roughly 20% of them detected once, and 9% to 15% sits in the top ten. Germline V gene data show CDR1 as DFQATT and CDR2 as SNEGSKA (reference sequence). The CDR3 length is 14 residues. J was trimmed by 7 bases and V by 1 base; bases with no gene match: 7. This entry is derived from a study of identical twins. Study results and caveats: Weaker excess sharing between twins was seen in beta out-of-frame sequences. Models predicted less out-of-frame TCR alpha sharing in monozygotic twins than was found. Conclusions were based on cross-sectional statistical analysis, without following the same donors.

The sample taken for sequencing was naive T cells sorted from blood. The TCR sequence derives from a man aged 45 to 65 in good health. This chain links TRBV20-1 with TRBJ2-1, with 7 bases that match TRBD2. CDR3 coding DNA: TGCAGTGCTAGAGTACTAGCGACCGAAAATGAGCAGTTCTTC. Protein product: CSARVLATENEQFF.